This record covers a single T cell receptor beta chain. Its antigen is still unknown. The CDR3 is 16 residues long. Trimming stripped 4 bases from V and 3 bases from J, with 19 bases between. Germline CDR1 reads SGHRS; CDR2 reads YFSETQ. Here immunoSEQ multiplex PCR was the method, and the copy in TCRdb shows in-frame clones only, minus some. The data show around 990,000 clones, 77% seen once. Participating donors were healthy, HIV-negative adults free of recent acute infections or vaccinations. These data are taken from a study of shared clonotypes between healthy human individuals. Study information: Researchers drew samples from a couple of women and three men aged 18 to 49. General study results and limits: On the whole, naive subsets had larger estimated richness than memory subsets had. Generation probabilities were higher for clonotypes shared across all four sorted-subset donors than for unshared ones.

Sequenced material: memory CD4+ T cells from PBMCs. As to subset: CD45RA-negative fraction. The TCR sequence derives from a man aged 18 to 29 in good health. Some clones in this sample may be carry-over from other donors' samples. The chain links TRBV5-1 to TRBJ1-1; the D gene is possibly TRBD1 (6 bases). This CDR3 is CASSAGDTSWDTEAFF. CDR3 nucleotide sequence: TGCGCCAGCAGCGCCGGGGACACCTCCTGGGACACTGAAGCTTTCTTT.